The rows below give T cell receptor beta chains drawn from one sample of a study of T-cell reconstitution after alpha-beta-depleted transplantation in children. Each CDR3 protein gets one entry after TCRdb re-called the PCR reads with MiXCR. The table lists fewer than 250,000 distinct CDR3 sequences, over 15% of them singletons. The sequencing used PBMCs, mostly from graft donor cells, collected 360 days after TCRalphabeta/CD19-depleted stem cell transplant. These receptors originate from a male patient under 10 years old who had a stem cell transplant for acute lymphoblastic leukemia, so the T cells may come from the graft donor. The CDR3 runs from the conserved cysteine through the conserved F or W. Fields, in order: V gene, clone size, J gene, CDR3 protein. Not every row has a clone size; where given, it reads once, few, many or a size class.

>TRBV5-5|few|TRBJ2-1
CASSLGAGEQFF
>TRBV12-3/TRBV12-4|many|TRBJ2-7
CASSKAGGMYEQYF
>TRBV5-1|.|TRBJ1-1
CASSSGTENTEAFF
>TRBV7-9|.|TRBJ2-1
CASSVAGGGNEQFF
>TRBV5-1|few|TRBJ2-3
CASSLTFRDSTDTQYF
>TRBV6-5|.|TRBJ2-1
CASSRPAVAGFDEQFF
>TRBV20-1|few|TRBJ1-6
CSARWGDRGNSPLHF
>TRBV7-9|few|TRBJ1-4
CASSSQEEPEHEKLFF
>TRBV21-1|many|TRBJ1-1
CASSKVQGLNTEAFF
>TRBV5-1|.|TRBJ2-2
CASSLAGSPGELFF
>TRBV12-3/TRBV12-4|few|TRBJ2-7
CASTLGRGSYEQYF
>TRBV7-2|once|TRBJ2-3
CASSLTTGSGFGTQYF
>TRBV14|.|TRBJ2-1
CASSQDIRGPAYNEQFF
>TRBV9|.|TRBJ2-1
CASSGDSGGAREQFF
>TRBV5-1|.|TRBJ2-5
CASSLPNRPRLAEHGAQYF
>TRBV5-1|many|TRBJ2-2
CASSLVPGVVAGELFF
>TRBV4-1|.|TRBJ2-1
CASSQDRRLAEKSYNEQFF
>TRBV30|.|TRBJ1-3
CAWIKDRGLGNTIYF
>TRBV29-1|few|TRBJ1-2
CSVGDEYTF
>TRBV27|few|TRBJ2-6
CASSSQLGLALGANVLTF
>TRBV20-1|.|TRBJ2-7
CSAKPSTGLYYEQYF